The following is a TCR beta chain sequence with its context. Germline V gene lookup returns CDR1 SGHTA and CDR2 FQGTGA. There are 13 residues in the CDR3. The V end was cut by 5 bases, the J end by 5 bases, with 9 bases between. In TCRdb, the 5' RACE reads were re-called with MiXCR into one record per CDR3 protein. There are some 40,000 distinct CDR3 sequences in the sample; less than 35% occur only once, and around 4% lies in the top ten. The specimen was memory CD4+ T cells sorted from a lymph node. Subset: memory CD4+ T cells, CD4+CD45RO+CD25-. The chain combines TRBV7-3 with TRBJ2-2; D is perhaps TRBD1 (5 bases). This clonotype was obtained from a female donor with breast cancer. CDR3 protein: CASSPQGTGELFF. The CDR3 DNA follows: TGTGCCAGCAGCCCGCAGGGAACCGGGGAGCTGTTTTTT. The complete variable domain, with remaining parts taken from reference TRBV7-3 and TRBJ2-2, reads GAGVSQTPSNKVTEKGKYVELRCDPISGHTALYWYRQSLGQGPEFLIYFQGTGAADDSGLPNDRFFAVRPEGSVSTLKIQRTERGDSAVYLCASSPQGTGELFFGEGSRLTVL.